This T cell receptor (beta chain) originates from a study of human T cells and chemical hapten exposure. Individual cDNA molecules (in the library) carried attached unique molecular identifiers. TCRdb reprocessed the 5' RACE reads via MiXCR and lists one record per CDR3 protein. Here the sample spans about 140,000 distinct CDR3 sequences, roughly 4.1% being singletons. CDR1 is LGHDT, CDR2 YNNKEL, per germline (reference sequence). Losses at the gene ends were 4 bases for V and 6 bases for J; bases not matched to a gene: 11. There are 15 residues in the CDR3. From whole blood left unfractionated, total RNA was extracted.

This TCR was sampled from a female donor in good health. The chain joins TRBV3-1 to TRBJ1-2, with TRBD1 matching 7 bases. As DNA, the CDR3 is TGTGCCAGCAGCCCCTCGACAGGGTTGGTCGATGGCTACACCTTC. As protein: CASSPSTGLVDGYTF.